This TCR beta chain was recorded in a study of post-analysis software for immune sequencing data. Study-wide context: The study covered relapsing-remitting, secondary progressive and progressive-relapsing courses of multiple sclerosis.

Unique-molecular-identifier-tagged TCR beta cDNA libraries were used. TCRdb reprocessed the PCR reads via MiXCR and lists one record per CDR3 protein. Here the sample spans over 700,000 distinct CDR3 sequences, 25% to 30% being singletons. Sequencing was performed on blood. This TCR was sampled from a girl aged 5-17 years with multiple sclerosis.

The CDR3 loop is CASSLATRGPRGYTF. In DNA, the CDR3 is TGCGCCAGCAGCTTGGCAACCAGGGGGCCGCGGGGCTACACCTTC. J is TRBJ1-2 and V is TRBV5-1; 8 bases fit TRBD1. V was pared by 0 bases and J by 8 bases, with 9 bases of the junction left unmatched. Germline V gene sequence: CDR1 SGHRS, CDR2 YFSETQ. The length of the CDR3 is 15 residues. The full variable domain, completed using reference TRBV5-1 and TRBJ1-2, is KAGVTQTPRYLIKTRGQQVTLSCSPISGHRSVSWYQQTPGQGLQFLFEYFSETQRNKGNFPGRFSGRQFSNSRSEMNVSTLELGDSALYLCASSLATRGPRGYTFGSGTRLTVV.